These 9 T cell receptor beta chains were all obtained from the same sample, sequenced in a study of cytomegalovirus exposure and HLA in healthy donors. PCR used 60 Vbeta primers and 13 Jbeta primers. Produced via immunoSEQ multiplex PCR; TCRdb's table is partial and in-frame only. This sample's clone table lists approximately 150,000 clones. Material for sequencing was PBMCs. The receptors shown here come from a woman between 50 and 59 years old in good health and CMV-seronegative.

This CDR3 is CATSIRQVQETQYF. The CDR3 nucleotides are TGTGCCACCAGCATTAGACAGGTCCAAGAGACCCAGTACTTC. V and J are TRBV15 and TRBJ2-5; the D gene is possibly TRBD1 (6 bases). The germline V gene encodes CDR1 LNHNV and CDR2 YYDKDF (reference sequence). CDR3 length equals 14 residues. V lost 4 bases and J 1 base, leaving 10 bases between the germline ends.

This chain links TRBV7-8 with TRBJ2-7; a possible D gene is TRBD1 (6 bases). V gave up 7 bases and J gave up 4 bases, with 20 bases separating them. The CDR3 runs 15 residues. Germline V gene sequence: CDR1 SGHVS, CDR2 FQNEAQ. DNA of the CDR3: TGTGCCAGCATGCCATTCCTGGGGGCTAATTACGAGCAGTACTTC. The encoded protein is CASMPFLGANYEQYF.

The CDR3 DNA reads TGTGCCAGCAGCCAAGATTGGCAGGGGGGACGCCAAATGTACCAAGAGACCCAGTACTTC. Amino acid sequence: CASSQDWQGGRQMYQETQYF. This chain joins TRBV4-2 and TRBJ2-5; D perhaps matches TRBD1 (7 bases). The CDR3 runs 20 residues. V lost 0 bases and J lost 0, with 23 bases in between. In germline, CDR1 is LGHNA, CDR2 YNFKEQ.

The CDR3 protein is CASSDRPLAGGGNEQFF. In DNA form, the CDR3 reads TGTGCCAGCAGCGACCGGCCACTAGCGGGAGGAGGCAATGAGCAGTTCTTC. This chain uses TRBV11-3 with TRBJ2-1, with 12 bases matching TRBD2. CDR1 and CDR2 (germline): SGHNT, YENEEA. V was clipped by 5 bases and J by 6 bases; unmatched bases: 11. The CDR3 sequence is 17 residues long.

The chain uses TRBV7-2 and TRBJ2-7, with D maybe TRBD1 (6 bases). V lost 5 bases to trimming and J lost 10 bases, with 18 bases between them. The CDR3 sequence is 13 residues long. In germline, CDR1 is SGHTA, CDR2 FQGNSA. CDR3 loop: CASSQGQTTSQYF. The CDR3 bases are TGTGCCAGCAGCCAGGGGCAGACTACGAGTCAGTACTTC.

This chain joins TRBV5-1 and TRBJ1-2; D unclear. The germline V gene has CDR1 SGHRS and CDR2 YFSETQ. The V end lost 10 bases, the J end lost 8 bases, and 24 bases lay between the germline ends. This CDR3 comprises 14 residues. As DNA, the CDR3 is TGCGCCTCCGCTTCGGGGATCCTATATGAGGGCTACACCTTC. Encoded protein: CASASGILYEGYTF.

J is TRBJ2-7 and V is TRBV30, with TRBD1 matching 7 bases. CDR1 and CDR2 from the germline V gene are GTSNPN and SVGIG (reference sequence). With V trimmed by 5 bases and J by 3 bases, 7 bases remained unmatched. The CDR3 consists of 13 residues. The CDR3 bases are TGTGCCTGGGTGGGAGCAGGGGGCTACGAGCAGTACTTC. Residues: CAWVGAGGYEQYF. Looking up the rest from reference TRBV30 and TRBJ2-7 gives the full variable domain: SQTIHQWPATLVQPVGSPLSLECTVEGTSNPNLYWYRQAAGRGLQLLFYSVGIGQISSEVPQNLSASRPQDRQFILSSKKLLLSDSGFYLCAWVGAGGYEQYFGPGTRLTVT.

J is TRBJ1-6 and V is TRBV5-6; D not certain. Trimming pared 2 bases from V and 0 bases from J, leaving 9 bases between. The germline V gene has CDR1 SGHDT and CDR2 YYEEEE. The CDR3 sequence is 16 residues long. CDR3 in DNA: TGTGCCAGCAGCTTCCTAGCTAGCTCCTATAATTCACCCCTCCACTTT. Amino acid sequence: CASSFLASSYNSPLHF.

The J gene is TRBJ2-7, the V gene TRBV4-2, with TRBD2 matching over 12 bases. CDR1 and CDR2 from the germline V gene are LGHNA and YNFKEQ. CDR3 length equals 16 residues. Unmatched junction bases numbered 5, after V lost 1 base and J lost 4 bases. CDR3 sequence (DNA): TGTGCCAGCAGCCAAGCCCGACTAGCGGGGGTTTACGAGCAGTACTTC. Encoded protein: CASSQARLAGVYEQYF.